This T cell receptor (beta chain) was documented in a study of blood T cell repertoires in COVID-19. Study-wide background: From the United States, Italy and Spain came samples of acute and convalescent COVID-19.

Participants' reported clinical history set cohort assignment. V was trimmed by 2 bases and J by 1 base, leaving 11 bases between them. The CDR3 extends over 15 amino acids. Germline CDR1 reads KGHSH; CDR2 reads LQKENI. Clones were read by immunoSEQ multiplex PCR, and TCRdb kept only the in-frame ones, dropping some. The sample consists of around 300,000 clones, 89% of them appearing once. The sample comprised PBMCs or T cells enriched from blood (not recorded which). The sequence came from a woman aged 55-69 years who had recovered from COVID-19. The chain is built from TRBV18 and TRBJ2-5, with a tentative D call TRBD1 (5 bases). The CDR3 region is CASSPMQGSQETQYF. The DNA for the CDR3 is TGTGCCAGCTCACCAATGCAGGGCTCCCAAGAGACCCAGTACTTC. Looking up the rest from reference TRBV18 and TRBJ2-5 gives the full variable domain: NAGVMQNPRHLVRRRGQEARLRCSPMKGHSHVYWYRQLPEEGLKFMVYLQKENIIDESGMPKERFSAEFPKEGPSILRIQQVVRGDSAAYFCASSPMQGSQETQYFGPGTRLLVL.